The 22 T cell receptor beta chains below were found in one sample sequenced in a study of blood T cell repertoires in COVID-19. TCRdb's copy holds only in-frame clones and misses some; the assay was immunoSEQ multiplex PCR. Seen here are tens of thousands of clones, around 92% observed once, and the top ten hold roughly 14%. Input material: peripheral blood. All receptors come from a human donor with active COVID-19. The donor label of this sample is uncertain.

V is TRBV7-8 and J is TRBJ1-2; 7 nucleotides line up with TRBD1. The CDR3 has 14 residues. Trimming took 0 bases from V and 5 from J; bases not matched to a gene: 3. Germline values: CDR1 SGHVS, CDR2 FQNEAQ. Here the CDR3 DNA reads TGTGCCAGCAGCTTAGCGGGCAGGGGGTATGGCTACACCTTC. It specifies CASSLAGRGYGYTF.

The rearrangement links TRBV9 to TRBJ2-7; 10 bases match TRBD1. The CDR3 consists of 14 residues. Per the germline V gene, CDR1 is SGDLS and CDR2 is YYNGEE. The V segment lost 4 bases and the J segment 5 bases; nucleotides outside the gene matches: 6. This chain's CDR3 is CASSPAGQGDEQYF. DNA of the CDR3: TGTGCCAGCAGCCCCGCCGGACAGGGGGACGAGCAGTACTTC.

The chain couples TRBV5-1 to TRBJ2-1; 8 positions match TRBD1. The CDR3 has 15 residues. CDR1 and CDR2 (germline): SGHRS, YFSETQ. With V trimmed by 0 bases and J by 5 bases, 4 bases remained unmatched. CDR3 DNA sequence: TGCGCCAGCAGCTTGGCGACAGGGGACGACAATGAGCAGTTCTTC. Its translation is CASSLATGDDNEQFF.

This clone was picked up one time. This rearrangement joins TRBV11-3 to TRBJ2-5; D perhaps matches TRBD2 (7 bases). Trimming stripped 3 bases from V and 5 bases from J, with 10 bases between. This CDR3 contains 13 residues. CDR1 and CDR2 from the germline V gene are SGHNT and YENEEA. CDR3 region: CASSLEGGETQYF. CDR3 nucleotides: TGTGCCAGCAGCTTGGAGGGGGGGGAGACCCAGTACTTC.

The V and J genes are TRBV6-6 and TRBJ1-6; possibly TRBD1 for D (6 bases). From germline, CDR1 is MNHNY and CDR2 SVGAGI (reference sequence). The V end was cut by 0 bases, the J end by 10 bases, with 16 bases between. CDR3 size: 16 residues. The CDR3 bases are TGTGCCAGCAGTTACTCCTGGACAGCCGACGGCTCACCCCTCCACTTT. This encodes CASSYSWTADGSPLHF.

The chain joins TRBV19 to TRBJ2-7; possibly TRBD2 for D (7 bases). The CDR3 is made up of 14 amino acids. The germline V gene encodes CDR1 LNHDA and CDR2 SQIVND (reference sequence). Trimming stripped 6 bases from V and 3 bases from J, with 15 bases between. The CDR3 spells CASRTAGANYEQYF. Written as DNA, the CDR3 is TGTGCCAGTAGAACCGCGGGGGCCAACTACGAGCAGTACTTC.

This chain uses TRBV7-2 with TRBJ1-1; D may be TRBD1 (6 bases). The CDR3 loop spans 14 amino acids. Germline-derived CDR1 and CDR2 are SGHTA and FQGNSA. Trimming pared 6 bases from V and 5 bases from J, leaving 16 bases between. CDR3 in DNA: TGTGCCAGCAGTAAACAGGGATTAGGGACTGAAGCTTTCTTT. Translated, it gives CASSKQGLGTEAFF.

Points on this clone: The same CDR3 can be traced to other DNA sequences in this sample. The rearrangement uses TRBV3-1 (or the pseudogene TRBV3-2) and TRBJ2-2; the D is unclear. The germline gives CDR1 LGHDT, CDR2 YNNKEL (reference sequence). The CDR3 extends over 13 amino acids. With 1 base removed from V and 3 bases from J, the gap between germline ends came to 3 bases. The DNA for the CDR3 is TGTGCCAGCAGCCAAGGCGACACCGGGGAGCTGTTTTTT. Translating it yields CASSQGDTGELFF.

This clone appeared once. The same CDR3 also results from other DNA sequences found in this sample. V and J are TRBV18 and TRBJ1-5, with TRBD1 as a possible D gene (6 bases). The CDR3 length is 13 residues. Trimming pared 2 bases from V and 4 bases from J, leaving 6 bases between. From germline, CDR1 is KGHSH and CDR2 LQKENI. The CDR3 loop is CASSPDRNQPQHF. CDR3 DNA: TGTGCCAGCTCACCAGACAGGAATCAGCCCCAGCATTTT.

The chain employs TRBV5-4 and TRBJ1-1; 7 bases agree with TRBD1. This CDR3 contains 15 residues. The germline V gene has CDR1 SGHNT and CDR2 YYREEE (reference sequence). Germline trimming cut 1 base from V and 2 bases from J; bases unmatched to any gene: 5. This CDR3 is CASSLPGQRNTEAFF. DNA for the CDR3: TGTGCCAGCAGCTTGCCGGGACAGAGAAACACTGAAGCTTTCTTT.

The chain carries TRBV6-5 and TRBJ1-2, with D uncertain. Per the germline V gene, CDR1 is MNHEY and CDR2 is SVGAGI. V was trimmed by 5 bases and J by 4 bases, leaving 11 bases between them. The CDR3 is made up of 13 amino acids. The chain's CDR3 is CASSPWALYGYTF. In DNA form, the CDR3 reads TGTGCCAGCAGTCCCTGGGCCCTCTATGGCTACACCTTC.

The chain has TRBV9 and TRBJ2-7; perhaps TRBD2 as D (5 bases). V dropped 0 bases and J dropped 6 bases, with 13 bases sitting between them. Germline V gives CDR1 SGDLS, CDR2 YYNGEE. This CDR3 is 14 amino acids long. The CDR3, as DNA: TGTGCCAGCAGCGTAGCACAGAGGGCTGGCGAGCAGTACTTC. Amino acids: CASSVAQRAGEQYF. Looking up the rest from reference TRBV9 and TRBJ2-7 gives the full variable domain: DSGVTQTPKHLITATGQRVTLRCSPRSGDLSVYWYQQSLDQGLQFLIQYYNGEERAKGNILERFSAQQFPDLHSELNLSSLELGDSALYFCASSVAQRAGEQYFGPGTRLTVT.

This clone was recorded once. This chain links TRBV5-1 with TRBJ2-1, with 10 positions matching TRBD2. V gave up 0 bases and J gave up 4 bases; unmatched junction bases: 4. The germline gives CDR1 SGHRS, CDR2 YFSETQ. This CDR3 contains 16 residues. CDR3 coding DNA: TGCGCCAGCAGCTTGGATGGACTAGCGGATTACAATGAGCAGTTCTTC. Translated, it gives CASSLDGLADYNEQFF.

CDR3 sequence (DNA): TGTGCCAGCAGCGTAGATATCAGGACTAGCGGGACCCTGAACACCGGGGAGCTGTTTTTT. Protein product: CASSVDIRTSGTLNTGELFF. This chain uses TRBV9 with TRBJ2-2; 12 bases are shared with TRBD2. The CDR3 is made up of 20 amino acids. From germline, CDR1 is SGDLS and CDR2 YYNGEE. Losses at the gene ends were 0 bases for V and 1 base for J; bases not matched to a gene: 10.

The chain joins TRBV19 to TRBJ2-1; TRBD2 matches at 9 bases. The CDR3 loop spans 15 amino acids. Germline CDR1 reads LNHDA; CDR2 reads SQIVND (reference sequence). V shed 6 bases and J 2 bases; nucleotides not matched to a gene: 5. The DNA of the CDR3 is TGTGCCAGTAGGGCAGCGGGAGGCACCTACAATGAGCAGTTCTTC. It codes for CASRAAGGTYNEQFF.

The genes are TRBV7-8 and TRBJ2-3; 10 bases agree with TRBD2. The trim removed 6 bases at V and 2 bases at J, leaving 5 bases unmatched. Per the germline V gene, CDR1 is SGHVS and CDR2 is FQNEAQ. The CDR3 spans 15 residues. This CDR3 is CASRLAGRPTDTQYF. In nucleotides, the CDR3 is TGTGCCAGCAGACTAGCGGGACGCCCCACAGATACGCAGTATTTT.

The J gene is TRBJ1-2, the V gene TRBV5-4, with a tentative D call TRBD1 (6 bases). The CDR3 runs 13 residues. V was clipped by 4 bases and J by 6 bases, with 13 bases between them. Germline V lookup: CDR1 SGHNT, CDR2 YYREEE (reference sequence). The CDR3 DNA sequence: TGTGCCAGCAGCACCGACAGGAATGATGGCTACACCTTC. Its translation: CASSTDRNDGYTF.

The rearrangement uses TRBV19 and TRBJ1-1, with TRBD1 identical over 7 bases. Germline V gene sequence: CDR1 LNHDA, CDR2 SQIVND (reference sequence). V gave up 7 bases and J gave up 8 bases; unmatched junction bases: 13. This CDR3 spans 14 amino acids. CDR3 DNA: TGTGCCAGTACCGCAAGGCGGGACAGCCGAGAAGCTTTCTTT. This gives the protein CASTARRDSREAFF. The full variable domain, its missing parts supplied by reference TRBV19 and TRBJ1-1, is DGGITQSPKYLFRKEGQNVTLSCEQNLNHDAMYWYRQDPGQGLRLIYYSQIVNDFQKGDIAEGYSVSREKKESFPLTVTSAQKNPTAFYLCASTARRDSREAFFGQGTRLTVV.

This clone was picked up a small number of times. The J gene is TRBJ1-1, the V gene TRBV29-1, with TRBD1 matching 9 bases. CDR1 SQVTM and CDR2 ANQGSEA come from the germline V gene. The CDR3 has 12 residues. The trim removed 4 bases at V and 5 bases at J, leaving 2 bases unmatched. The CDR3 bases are TGCAGCGTTGGGACAGGGGAAACTGAAGCTTTCTTT. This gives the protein CSVGTGETEAFF.

This chain's CDR3 is CASSPPARSREQYF. In nucleotides, the CDR3 is TGTGCCAGCTCACCACCGGCTAGGAGTAGGGAGCAGTACTTC. The chain has TRBV18 and TRBJ2-7; unclear D gene. The V gene's germline CDR1 is KGHSH and CDR2 LQKENI. The V end lost 0 bases, the J end lost 7 bases, and 13 bases lay between the germline ends. CDR3 length: 14 residues.

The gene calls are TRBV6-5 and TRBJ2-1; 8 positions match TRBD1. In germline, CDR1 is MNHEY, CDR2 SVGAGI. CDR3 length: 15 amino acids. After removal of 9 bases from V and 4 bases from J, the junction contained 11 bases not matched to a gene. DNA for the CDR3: TGTGCCAGTCGACCTAGACAGGGGACTTACAATGAGCAGTTCTTC. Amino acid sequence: CASRPRQGTYNEQFF.

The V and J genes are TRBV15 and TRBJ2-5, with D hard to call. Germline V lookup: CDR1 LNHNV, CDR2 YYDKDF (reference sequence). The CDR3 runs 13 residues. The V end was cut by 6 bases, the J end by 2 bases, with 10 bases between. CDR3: CATRRSRQETQYF. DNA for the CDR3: TGTGCCACCAGGAGGAGTAGACAAGAGACCCAGTACTTC.